This is a list of T cell receptor beta chains from one sample in a study of Ad26.COV2.S vaccination and SARS-CoV-2 variants. The assay was immunoSEQ multiplex PCR, and TCRdb's table has in-frame clones only and misses some. The sample consists of about 140,000 clones, roughly 90% of them appearing once. The specimen comprised peripheral blood, sampled after recovery from COVID-19. Receptors were obtained from a human donor who had recovered from COVID-19. The CDR3 runs from the conserved cysteine through the conserved F or W.

length	V	J	CDR3
18	TRBV25-1	TRBJ2-1	CASTETAIQMGTYNEQFF
15	TRBV3-1/TRBV3-2	TRBJ1-1	CASSRRQGSGTEAFF
15	TRBV7-9	TRBJ2-7	CASSHLGNDPYEQYF
14	TRBV10-2	TRBJ2-7	CASKQLGGSYEQYF
13	TRBV28	TRBJ1-1	CASNRNGGTEAFF
13	TRBV6-2/TRBV6-3	TRBJ1-1	CASSPIQGTEAFF
13	TRBV28	TRBJ1-4	CASGGSVNEKLFF
19	TRBV4-1	TRBJ1-3	CASSQEFRDFSSSGNTIYF
13	TRBV14	TRBJ2-2	CASSPNRGGELFF
14	TRBV20-1	TRBJ1-5	CSASGQDSNQPQHF
16	TRBV5-8	TRBJ1-6	CASSPPGSSYNSPLHF
16	TRBV2	TRBJ1-5	CASSPSSTGSNQPQHF
12	TRBV19	TRBJ2-7	CASSKEGREQYF
15	TRBV9	TRBJ1-5	CASSVAGTDNQPQHF
11	TRBV19	TRBJ2-3	CASSILDTQYF
13	TRBV27	TRBJ2-5	CASSSAPAGTQYF
15	TRBV7-9	TRBJ2-2	CAYRGGTGGTGELFF
15	TRBV19	TRBJ2-1	CASSLTGGSYNEQFF
13	TRBV7-6	TRBJ2-5	CASSEDIQETQYF
14	TRBV4-1	TRBJ2-2	CASSLQENTGELFF
10	TRBV12-3/TRBV12-4	TRBJ2-3	CASGTDTQYF
15	TRBV7-7	TRBJ2-1	CASSISHGTGNEQFF
15	TRBV7-2	TRBJ2-3	CASSMDRSRTDTQYF
12	TRBV7-9	TRBJ2-5	CASSSRVETQYF
11	TRBV12-3/TRBV12-4	TRBJ2-1	CASRGSHEQFF
13	TRBV30	TRBJ2-1	CAWSPRAYNEQFF
13	TRBV6-1	TRBJ1-2	CASSDTGGRGYTF
23	TRBV9	TRBJ2-5	CASSVLPTSTGGAPAATQETQYF
18	TRBV4-3	TRBJ1-6	CASSQFRGSSPYNSPLHF
13	TRBV11-2	TRBJ2-5	CASARGRGETQYF
11	TRBV20-1	TRBJ2-1	CSLGGHNEQFF
14	TRBV5-1	TRBJ2-4	CASTQDLAKNIQYF
15	TRBV7-6	TRBJ2-4	CASSRTGLAPNIQYF